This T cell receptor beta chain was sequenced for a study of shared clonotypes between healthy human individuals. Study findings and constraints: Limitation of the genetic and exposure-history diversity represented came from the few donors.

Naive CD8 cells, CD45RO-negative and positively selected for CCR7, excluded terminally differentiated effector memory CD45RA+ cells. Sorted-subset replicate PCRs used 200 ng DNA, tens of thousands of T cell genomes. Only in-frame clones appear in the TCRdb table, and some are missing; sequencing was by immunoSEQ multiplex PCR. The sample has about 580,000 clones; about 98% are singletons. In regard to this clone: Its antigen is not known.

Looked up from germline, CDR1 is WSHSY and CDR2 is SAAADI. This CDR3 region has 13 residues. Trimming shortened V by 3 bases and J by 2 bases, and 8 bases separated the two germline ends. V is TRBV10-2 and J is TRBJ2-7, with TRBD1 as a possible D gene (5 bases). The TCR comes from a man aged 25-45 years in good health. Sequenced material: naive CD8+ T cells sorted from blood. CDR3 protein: CASSEPRAYEQYF. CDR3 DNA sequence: TGCGCCAGCAGTGAACCCAGGGCCTACGAGCAGTACTTC.